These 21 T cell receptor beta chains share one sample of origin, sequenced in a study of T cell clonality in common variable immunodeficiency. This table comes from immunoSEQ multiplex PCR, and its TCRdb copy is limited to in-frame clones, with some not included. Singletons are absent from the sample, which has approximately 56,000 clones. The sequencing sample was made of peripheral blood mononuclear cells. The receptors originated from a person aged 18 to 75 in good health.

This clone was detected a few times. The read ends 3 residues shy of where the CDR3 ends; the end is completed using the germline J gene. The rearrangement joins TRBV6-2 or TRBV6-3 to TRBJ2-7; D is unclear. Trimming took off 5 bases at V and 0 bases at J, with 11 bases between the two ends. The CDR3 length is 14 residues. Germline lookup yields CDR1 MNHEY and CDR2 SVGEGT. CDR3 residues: CASSQTRFSYEQYF. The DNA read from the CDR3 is TGTGCCAGCAGTCAAACTCGATTCTCCTACGAG.

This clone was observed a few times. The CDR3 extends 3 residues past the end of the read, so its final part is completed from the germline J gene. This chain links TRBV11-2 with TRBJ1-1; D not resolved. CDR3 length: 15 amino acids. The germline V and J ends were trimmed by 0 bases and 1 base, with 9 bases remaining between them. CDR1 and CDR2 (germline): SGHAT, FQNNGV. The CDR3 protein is CASSLDLSGNTEAFF. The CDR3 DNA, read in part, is TGTGCCAGCAGCTTAGATCTTTCAGGGAACACTGAA. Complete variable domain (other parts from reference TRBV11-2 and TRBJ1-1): EAGVAQSPRYKIIEKRQSVAFWCNPISGHATLYWYQQILGQGPKLLIQFQNNGVVDDSQLPKDRFSAERLKGVDSTLKIQPAKLEDSAVYLCASSLDLSGNTEAFFGQGTRLTVV.

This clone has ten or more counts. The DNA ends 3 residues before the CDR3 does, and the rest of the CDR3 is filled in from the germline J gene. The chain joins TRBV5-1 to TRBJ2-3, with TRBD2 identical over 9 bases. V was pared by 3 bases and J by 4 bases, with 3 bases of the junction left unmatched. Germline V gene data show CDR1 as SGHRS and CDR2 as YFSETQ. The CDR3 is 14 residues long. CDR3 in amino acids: CASSSGLASDTQYF. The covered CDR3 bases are TGCGCCAGCAGCTCCGGACTAGCGTCAGATACG.

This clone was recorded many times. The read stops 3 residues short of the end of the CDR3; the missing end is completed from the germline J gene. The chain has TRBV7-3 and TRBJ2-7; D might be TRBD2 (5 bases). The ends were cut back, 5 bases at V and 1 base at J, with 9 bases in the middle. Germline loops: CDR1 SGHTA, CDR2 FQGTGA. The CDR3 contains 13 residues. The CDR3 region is CASSLGVSYEQYF. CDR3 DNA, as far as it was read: TGTGCCAGCAGCCTCGGGGTTTCCTACGAG. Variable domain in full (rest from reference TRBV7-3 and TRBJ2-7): GAGVSQTPSNKVTEKGKYVELRCDPISGHTALYWYRQSLGQGPEFLIYFQGTGAADDSGLPNDRFFAVRPEGSVSTLKIQRTERGDSAVYLCASSLGVSYEQYFGPGTRLTVT.

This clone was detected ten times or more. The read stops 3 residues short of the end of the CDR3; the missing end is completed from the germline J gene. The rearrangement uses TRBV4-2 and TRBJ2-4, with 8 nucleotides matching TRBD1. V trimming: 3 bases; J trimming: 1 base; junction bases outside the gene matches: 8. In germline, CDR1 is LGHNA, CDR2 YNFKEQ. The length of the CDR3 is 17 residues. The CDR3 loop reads CASSQFQGASAKNIQYF. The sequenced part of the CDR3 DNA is TGTGCCAGCAGCCAGTTTCAGGGGGCATCTGCCAAAAACATT.

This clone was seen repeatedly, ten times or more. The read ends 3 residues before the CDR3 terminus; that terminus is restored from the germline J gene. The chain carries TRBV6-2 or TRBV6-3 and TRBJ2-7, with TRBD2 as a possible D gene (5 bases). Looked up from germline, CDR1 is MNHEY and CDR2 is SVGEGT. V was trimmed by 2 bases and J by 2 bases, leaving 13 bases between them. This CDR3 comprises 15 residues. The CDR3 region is CASSYGSGWAYEQYF. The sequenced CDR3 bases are TGTGCCAGCAGTTACGGGTCGGGGTGGGCCTACGAG.

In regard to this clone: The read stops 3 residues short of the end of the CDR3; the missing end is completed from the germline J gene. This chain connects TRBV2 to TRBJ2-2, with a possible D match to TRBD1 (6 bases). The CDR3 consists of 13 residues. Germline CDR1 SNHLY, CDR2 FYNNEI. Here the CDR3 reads CAGKRTVTEKLFF. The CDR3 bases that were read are TGTGCCGGAAAAAGGACAGTTACTGAAAAG.

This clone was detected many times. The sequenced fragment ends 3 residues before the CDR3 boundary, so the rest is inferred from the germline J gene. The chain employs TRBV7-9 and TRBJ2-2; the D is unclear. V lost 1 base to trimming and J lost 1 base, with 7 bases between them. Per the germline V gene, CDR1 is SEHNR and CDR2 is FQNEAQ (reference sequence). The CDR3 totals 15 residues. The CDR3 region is CASSLGAENTGELFF. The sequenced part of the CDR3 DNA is TGTGCCAGCAGCTTAGGGGCAGAGAACACCGGGGAG.

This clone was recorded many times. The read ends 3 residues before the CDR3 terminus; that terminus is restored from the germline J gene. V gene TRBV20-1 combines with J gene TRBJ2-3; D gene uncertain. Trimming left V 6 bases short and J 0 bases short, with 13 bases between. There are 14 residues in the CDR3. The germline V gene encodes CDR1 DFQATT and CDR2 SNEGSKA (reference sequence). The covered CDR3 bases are TGCAGTGCCAACAACCATCTCAGCACAGATACG. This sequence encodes CSANNHLSTDT. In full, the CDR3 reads CSANNHLSTDTQYF.

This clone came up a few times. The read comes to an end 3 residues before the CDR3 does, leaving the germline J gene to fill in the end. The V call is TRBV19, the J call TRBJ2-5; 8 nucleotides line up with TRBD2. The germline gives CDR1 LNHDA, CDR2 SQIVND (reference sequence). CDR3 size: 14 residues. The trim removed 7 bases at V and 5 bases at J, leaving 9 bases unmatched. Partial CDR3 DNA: TGTGCCAGTACCCGGGGGGGCAGCTTTGAGACC. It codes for CASTRGGSFET. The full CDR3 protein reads CASTRGGSFETQYF.

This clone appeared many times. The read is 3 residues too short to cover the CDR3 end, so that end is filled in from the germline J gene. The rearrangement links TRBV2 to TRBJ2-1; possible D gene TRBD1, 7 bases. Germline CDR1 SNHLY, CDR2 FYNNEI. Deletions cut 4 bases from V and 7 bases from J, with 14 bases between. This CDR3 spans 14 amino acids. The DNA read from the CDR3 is TGTGCCAGCAGTGGCGGGACAGAGGCAAATGAG. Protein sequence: CASSGGTEANE. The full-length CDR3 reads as CASSGGTEANEQFF.

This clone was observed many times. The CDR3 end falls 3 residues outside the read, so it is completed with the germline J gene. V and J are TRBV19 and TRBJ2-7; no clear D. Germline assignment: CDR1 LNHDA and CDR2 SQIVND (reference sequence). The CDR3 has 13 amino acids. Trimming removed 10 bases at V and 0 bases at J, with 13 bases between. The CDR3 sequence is CATMARSSYEQYF. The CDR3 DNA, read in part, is TGTGCCACCATGGCCAGGAGCTCCTACGAG.

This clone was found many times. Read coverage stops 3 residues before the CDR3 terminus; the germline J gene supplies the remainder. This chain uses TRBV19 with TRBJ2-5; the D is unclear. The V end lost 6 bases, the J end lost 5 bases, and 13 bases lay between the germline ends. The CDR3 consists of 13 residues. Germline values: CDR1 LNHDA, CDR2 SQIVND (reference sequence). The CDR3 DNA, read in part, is TGTGCCAGTAGCCCTCTAGTTACGGAGACC. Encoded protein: CASSPLVTET. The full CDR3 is CASSPLVTETQYF.

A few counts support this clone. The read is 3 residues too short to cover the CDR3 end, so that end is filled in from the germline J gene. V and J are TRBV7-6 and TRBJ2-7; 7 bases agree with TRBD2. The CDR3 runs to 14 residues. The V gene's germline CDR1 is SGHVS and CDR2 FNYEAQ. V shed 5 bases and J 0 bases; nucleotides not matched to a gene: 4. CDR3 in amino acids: CASSNSGLSYEQYF. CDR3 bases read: TGTGCCAGCAGCAATAGCGGGCTCTCCTACGAG.

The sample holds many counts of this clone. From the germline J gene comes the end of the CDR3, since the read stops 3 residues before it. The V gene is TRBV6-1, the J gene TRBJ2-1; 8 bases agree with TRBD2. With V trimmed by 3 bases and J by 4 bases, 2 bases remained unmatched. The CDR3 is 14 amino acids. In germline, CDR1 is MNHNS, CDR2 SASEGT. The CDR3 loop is CASSDIAGYNEQFF. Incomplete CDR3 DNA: TGTGCCAGCAGTGACATAGCGGGGTACAATGAG.

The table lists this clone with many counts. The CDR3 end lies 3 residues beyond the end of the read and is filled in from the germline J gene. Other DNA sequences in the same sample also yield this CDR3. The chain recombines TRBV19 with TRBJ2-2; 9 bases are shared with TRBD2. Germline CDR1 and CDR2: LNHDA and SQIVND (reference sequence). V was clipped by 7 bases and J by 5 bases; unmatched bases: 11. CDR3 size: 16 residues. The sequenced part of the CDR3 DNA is TGTGCCAGTAAAAACTTAGCGGGAGAGACTACCGGGGAG. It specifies CASKNLAGETTGE. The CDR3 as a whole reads CASKNLAGETTGELFF.

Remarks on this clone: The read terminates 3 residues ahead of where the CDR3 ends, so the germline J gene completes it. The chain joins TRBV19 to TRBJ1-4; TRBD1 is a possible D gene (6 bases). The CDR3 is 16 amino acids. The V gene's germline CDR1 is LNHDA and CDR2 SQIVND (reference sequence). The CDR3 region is CASSMALHAGANVLFF. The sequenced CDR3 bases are TGTGCCAGTAGTATGGCCCTCCATGCAGGGGCCAACGTA.

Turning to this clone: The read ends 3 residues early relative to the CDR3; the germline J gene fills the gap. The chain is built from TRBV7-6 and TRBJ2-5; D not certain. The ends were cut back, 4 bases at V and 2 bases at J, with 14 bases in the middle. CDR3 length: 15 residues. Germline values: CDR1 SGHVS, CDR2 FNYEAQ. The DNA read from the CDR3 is TGTGCCAGCAGCTCCACCTCTGGCGGACAAGAGACC. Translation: CASSSTSGGQET. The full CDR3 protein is CASSSTSGGQETQYF.

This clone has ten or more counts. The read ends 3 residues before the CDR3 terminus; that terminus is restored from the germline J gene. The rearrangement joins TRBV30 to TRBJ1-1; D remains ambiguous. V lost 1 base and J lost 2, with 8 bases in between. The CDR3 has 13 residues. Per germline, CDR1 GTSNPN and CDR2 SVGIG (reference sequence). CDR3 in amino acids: CAWSAAANTEAFF. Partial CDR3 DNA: TGTGCCTGGAGTGCCGCGGCTAACACTGAA.

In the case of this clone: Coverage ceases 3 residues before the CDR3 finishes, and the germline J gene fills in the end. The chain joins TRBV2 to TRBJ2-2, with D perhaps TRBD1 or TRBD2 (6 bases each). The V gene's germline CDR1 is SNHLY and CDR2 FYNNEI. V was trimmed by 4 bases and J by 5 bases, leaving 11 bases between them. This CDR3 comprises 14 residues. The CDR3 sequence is CASSVGGGTGELFF. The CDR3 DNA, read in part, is TGTGCCAGCAGTGTAGGAGGGGGTACCGGGGAG.

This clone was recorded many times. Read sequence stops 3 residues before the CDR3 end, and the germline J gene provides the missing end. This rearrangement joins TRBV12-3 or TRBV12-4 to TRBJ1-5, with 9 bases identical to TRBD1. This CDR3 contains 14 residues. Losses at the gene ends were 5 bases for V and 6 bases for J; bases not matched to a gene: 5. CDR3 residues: CASSRGQGTQPQHF. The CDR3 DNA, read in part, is TGTGCCAGCAGTCGGGGACAGGGAACTCAGCCC.